Below are 21 T cell receptor beta chains sequenced from a single sample in a study of vaccination and CD4 T cells after COVID-19. The study sequenced cultured CD4+ T cell DNA using the Oncomine TCR Beta short-read assay. TCRdb recomputed calls from the PCR reads with MiXCR, one row per CDR3 protein. This repertoire shows almost 20,000 distinct CDR3 sequences, roughly three fifths found once; its top ten account for roughly 15%. These receptors have no identified antigens. Indicated treatment: roughly ten-day PBMC culture with coronavirus spike peptide pools or control peptides (ViraFEST assay). The specimen was CD4+ T cells from blood, cultured in vitro. The receptor set was obtained from a human donor who had recovered from COVID-19.

This clonotype was seen a few times. V and J are TRBV7-8 and TRBJ1-2; 8 bases match TRBD1. This CDR3 contains 13 residues. The V gene's germline CDR1 is SGHVS and CDR2 FQNEAQ. The trim removed 6 bases at V and 2 bases at J, leaving 2 bases unmatched. The CDR3 reads CASSSGGNYGYTF. Here the CDR3 DNA reads TGTGCCAGCAGTTCAGGGGGCAACTATGGCTACACCTTC.

The chain has TRBV6-1 and TRBJ2-7; 10 nucleotides align to TRBD2. The germline V gene has CDR1 MNHNS and CDR2 SASEGT. V was pared by 10 bases and J by 0 bases, with 18 bases of the junction left unmatched. The CDR3 is 18 amino acids. The CDR3 reads CAIGSRTSGRRGSYEQYF. The CDR3 region has the DNA TGTGCCATTGGAAGCCGGACTAGCGGACGCCGAGGCTCCTACGAGCAGTACTTC.

This chain uses TRBV2 with TRBJ2-3; D remains ambiguous. Per the germline V gene, CDR1 is SNHLY and CDR2 is FYNNEI. The ends were cut back, 3 bases at V and 5 bases at J, with 6 bases in the middle. The CDR3 is 12 residues long. The CDR3 nucleotides are TGTGCCAGCAGTGATTATGGAGATACGCAGTATTTT. Amino acid sequence: CASSDYGDTQYF. The full variable domain, completed using reference TRBV2 and TRBJ2-3, is EPEVTQTPSHQVTQMGQEVILRCVPISNHLYFYWYRQILGQKVEFLVSFYNNEISEKSEIFDDQFSVERPDGSNFTLKIRSTKLEDSAMYFCASSDYGDTQYFGPGTRLTVL.

This clonotype was detected only a few times. The chain couples TRBV7-2 to TRBJ1-2; 9 nucleotides match TRBD1. The CDR3 contains 14 residues. The junction had 2 bases not matched to a gene; V was cut back by 1 base and J by 5 bases. Germline CDR1 and CDR2: SGHTA and FQGNSA. CDR3 sequence reads: CASSLGGQGYGYTF. The CDR3 DNA reads TGTGCCAGCAGCTTAGGGGGACAGGGTTATGGCTACACCTTC.

The V and J genes are TRBV2 and TRBJ2-5; 10 bases are a match to TRBD2. Per germline, CDR1 SNHLY and CDR2 FYNNEI. The ends lost 4 bases at V and 5 bases at J; junction bases unmatched: 10. The CDR3 length is 16 residues. The CDR3 spells CASSVAQRGGLETQYF. CDR3 coding DNA: TGTGCCAGCAGTGTGGCTCAGCGGGGGGGCCTTGAGACCCAGTACTTC.

The genes are TRBV12-3 or TRBV12-4 and TRBJ1-2; tentative D call: TRBD1 (5 bases). The V and J ends lost 3 bases and 12 bases respectively, with 11 bases between them. This CDR3 contains 11 residues. For the CDR3, the DNA is TGTGCCAGCAGTTTCGGGACGGGCCACACCTTC. It yields the protein CASSFGTGHTF.

This clonotype occurred a few times. CDR3 nucleotides: TGTGCCAGCAGCCCCGATTACAATCAGCCCCAGCATTTT. It codes for CASSPDYNQPQHF. The chain employs TRBV7-2 and TRBJ1-5; D is unclear. Trimming stripped 5 bases from V and 3 bases from J, with 8 bases between. Germline-derived CDR1 and CDR2 are SGHTA and FQGNSA. This CDR3 comprises 13 residues. Full variable domain (remainder filled in from reference TRBV7-2 and TRBJ1-5): GAGVSQSPSNKVTEKGKDVELRCDPISGHTALYWYRQSLGQGLEFLIYFQGNSAPDKSGLPSDRFSAERTGGSVSTLTIQRTQQEDSAVYLCASSPDYNQPQHFGDGTRLSIL.

Judged by abundance, this clonotype is medium-sized. The rearrangement joins TRBV7-9 to TRBJ1-6, with D maybe TRBD1 (5 bases). The ends were cut back, 1 base at V and 7 bases at J, with 11 bases in the middle. The CDR3 is 15 residues long. CDR1 is SEHNR, CDR2 FQNEAQ, per germline (reference sequence). The CDR3 coding sequence is TGTGCCAGCAGCTTAGTGGCAGGGCCCAATTCACCCCTCCACTTT. Protein product: CASSLVAGPNSPLHF.

V usage is TRBV7-2 and J usage is TRBJ1-1; 9 bases are a match to TRBD1. The trim removed 0 bases at V and 1 base at J, leaving 3 bases unmatched. The length of the CDR3 is 16 residues. Germline-derived CDR1 and CDR2 are SGHTA and FQGNSA. The CDR3 reads CASSLAGTGWNTEAFF. In DNA form, the CDR3 reads TGTGCCAGCAGCTTAGCGGGGACAGGGTGGAACACTGAAGCTTTCTTT.

The sample holds one count of this clonotype. The chain has TRBV7-9 and TRBJ2-3; 11 bases agree with TRBD1. The CDR3 is made up of 19 amino acids. Trimming at V came to 5 bases and at J to 0 bases, leaving 13 bases not matched to a gene. The germline V gene has CDR1 SEHNR and CDR2 FQNEAQ (reference sequence). In nucleotides, the CDR3 is TGTGCCAGCAGCGCTTACCCGGGACAGGGGGAATGGAGCACAGATACGCAGTATTTT. As protein: CASSAYPGQGEWSTDTQYF. Full variable domain (rest looked up from reference TRBV7-9 and TRBJ2-3): DTGVSQNPRHKITKRGQNVTFRCDPISEHNRLYWYRQTLGQGPEFLTYFQNEAQLEKSRLLSDRFSAERPKGSFSTLEIQRTEQGDSAMYLCASSAYPGQGEWSTDTQYFGPGTRLTVL.

J is TRBJ2-3 and V is TRBV6-1, with D possibly being TRBD1 or TRBD2 (5 bases each). The V end lost 5 bases, the J end lost 4 bases, and 16 bases lay between the germline ends. The germline gives CDR1 MNHNS, CDR2 SASEGT. The CDR3 totals 15 residues. This chain's CDR3 is CASSPHGTPADTQYF. The CDR3 DNA sequence: TGTGCCAGCAGTCCCCACGGGACCCCAGCAGATACGCAGTATTTT.

This clonotype was seen a few times. The genes are TRBV6-2 or TRBV6-3 and TRBJ1-5, with D possibly being TRBD1 (5 bases). Trimming removed 6 bases from V and 6 bases from J, with 18 bases in between. This CDR3 region has 15 residues. Per the germline V gene, CDR1 is MNHEY and CDR2 is SVGEGT. This chain's CDR3 is CASRSNGQGRQPQHF. DNA for the CDR3: TGTGCCAGCAGGAGTAATGGGCAGGGTCGTCAGCCCCAGCATTTT.

The genes are TRBV7-3 and TRBJ2-2, with 16 bases fitting TRBD2. The V segment lost 3 bases and the J segment 6 bases; nucleotides outside the gene matches: 7. In germline, CDR1 is SGHTA, CDR2 FQGTGA. This CDR3 is 18 amino acids long. The CDR3 DNA reads TGTGCCAGCAGCTTGATCCCTGGGACTAGCGGGGGGGCCGGGGAGCTGTTTTTT. Residues: CASSLIPGTSGGAGELFF.

This clonotype was seen a handful of times. The chain uses TRBV20-1 and TRBJ2-3, with 9 bases that match TRBD2. Germline lookup yields CDR1 DFQATT and CDR2 SNEGSKA (reference sequence). The CDR3 length is 21 residues. V was pared by 1 base and J by 2 bases, with 22 bases of the junction left unmatched. This CDR3 reads CSARGPLWASGIPKNTDTQYF. CDR3 bases: TGCAGTGCTAGAGGCCCTCTCTGGGCTAGCGGGATTCCGAAAAACACAGATACGCAGTATTTT.

The chain joins TRBV9 to TRBJ2-7; TRBD2 matches 12 bases. The CDR3 has 16 residues. V shed 4 bases and J 4 bases; nucleotides not matched to a gene: 9. Germline assignment: CDR1 SGDLS and CDR2 YYNGEE. This chain's CDR3 is CASSIGEGLAGYEQYF. The CDR3 nucleotides read TGTGCCAGCAGCATAGGGGAGGGACTAGCGGGTTACGAGCAGTACTTC.

This chain links TRBV20-1 with TRBJ2-1; D remains ambiguous. Germline-derived CDR1 and CDR2 are DFQATT and SNEGSKA (reference sequence). Trimming took off 3 bases at V and 7 bases at J, with 4 bases between the two ends. This CDR3 contains 10 residues. The CDR3 loop reads CSASRNEQFF. As DNA, the CDR3 is TGCAGTGCTAGTCGAAATGAGCAGTTCTTC.

V gene TRBV2 combines with J gene TRBJ2-5; D is uncertain. Germline lookup yields CDR1 SNHLY and CDR2 FYNNEI. V lost 4 bases to trimming and J lost 5 bases, with 11 bases between them. There are 13 residues in the CDR3. The CDR3 here is CASSGSRWETQYF. DNA for the CDR3: TGTGCCAGCAGTGGGTCTCGGTGGGAGACCCAGTACTTC.

V usage is TRBV20-1 and J usage is TRBJ2-5; perhaps D is TRBD1 or TRBD2 (5 bases each). From germline, CDR1 is DFQATT and CDR2 SNEGSKA (reference sequence). Trimming removed 3 bases at V and 1 base at J, with 15 bases between. The CDR3 sequence is 15 residues long. The CDR3 spells CSASSVRDGQETQYF. The CDR3 region has the DNA TGCAGTGCTAGTAGCGTCCGGGACGGCCAAGAGACCCAGTACTTC.

This chain links TRBV7-2 with TRBJ2-7; 8 nucleotides line up with TRBD1. The J segment lost 2 bases and the V segment lost 3 bases, leaving 3 bases of the junction unmatched. This CDR3 is 14 amino acids long. CDR1 SGHTA and CDR2 FQGNSA come from the germline V gene. The CDR3 bases are TGTGCCAGCAGCTTGTGGACAGGGACCTACGAGCAGTACTTC. This encodes CASSLWTGTYEQYF.

This sequence joins TRBV12-3 or TRBV12-4 and TRBJ1-2, with 9 bases identical to TRBD1. The CDR3 runs 15 residues. After removal of 6 bases from V and 5 bases from J, the junction contained 10 bases not matched to a gene. CDR3 amino acids: CASSLTGGQGYGYTF. The CDR3, as DNA: TGTGCCAGCAGCTTGACGGGGGGACAGGGTTATGGCTACACCTTC.

The chain is built from TRBV5-1 and TRBJ2-4, with a tentative D call TRBD1 (6 bases). Trimming cost V 0 bases and J 7 bases, with 11 bases left between them. This CDR3 has 14 residues. The germline CDR1 and CDR2 sequences are SGHRS and YFSETQ. Written as DNA, the CDR3 is TGCGCCAGCAGCTTGGGGGACATAACGAACATTCAGTACTTC. Encoded protein: CASSLGDITNIQYF. The complete variable domain, with remaining parts taken from reference TRBV5-1 and TRBJ2-4, reads KAGVTQTPRYLIKTRGQQVTLSCSPISGHRSVSWYQQTPGQGLQFLFEYFSETQRNKGNFPGRFSGRQFSNSRSEMNVSTLELGDSALYLCASSLGDITNIQYFGAGTRLSVL.